This TCR beta chain is from a study of shared clonotypes between healthy human individuals. Sequencing was performed with immunoSEQ multiplex PCR; in TCRdb, only in-frame clones are kept and a portion is missing. The sample lists some 2 million clones, 85% to 95% occurring once. This receptor was taken from a young man in good health. Sequenced input: naive CD4+ T cells sorted from blood. Sample subset: CD45RA+ positively selected.

The CDR3: CASSSGQGAGYGYTF. The CDR3 DNA reads TGTGCCAGCAGCTCCGGACAGGGCGCTGGCTATGGCTACACCTTC. The V gene is TRBV5-5, the J gene TRBJ1-2; 8 nucleotides match TRBD1. CDR1 and CDR2 from the germline V gene are SGHKS and YYEKEE (reference sequence). V was pared by 3 bases and J by 4 bases, with 8 bases of the junction left unmatched. This CDR3 contains 15 residues.